Shown below are 12 T cell receptor beta chains from a single sample sequenced in a study of shared clonotypes between healthy human individuals (dated by TCRdb to 2020 to 2021). The library came from the immunoSEQ multiplex PCR assay. This is the immuneACCESS table as TCRdb keeps it, with only in-frame sequences that have V and J called. A part of the clones is gone; compared with another copy, unresolved V genes explain less than half, and the rest is unexplained. Across this sample there are roughly 660,000 clones, with 90% seen only once. In total, the top ten clones hold around a third of the sample. Sample: memory CD8+ T cells from PBMCs. The intended sense of this specimen's cell subset or site label: CD45RO+ cells pooled with CCR7-negative TemRA cells. Receptor source: a man between 18 and 35 years old in good health. Some clones in this sample may be carry-over from other donors' samples.

The J gene is TRBJ2-1, the V gene TRBV10-3, with TRBD2 matching over 9 bases. The CDR3 sequence is 14 residues long. J lost 7 bases, V lost 9 bases, and 10 bases had no gene match. The V gene's germline CDR1 is ENHRY and CDR2 SYGVKD. The CDR3 region is CAITRSGSENEQFF. CDR3 sequence (DNA): TGTGCCATAACTCGTAGCGGGAGTGAAAATGAGCAGTTCTTC.

The chain is built from TRBV7-9 and TRBJ1-4; D remains ambiguous. V dropped 1 base and J dropped 4 bases, with 10 bases sitting between them. The CDR3 loop spans 15 amino acids. Germline values: CDR1 SEHNR, CDR2 FQNEAQ (reference sequence). The CDR3 loop is CASSLEGFLNEKLFF. In nucleotides, the CDR3 is TGTGCCAGCAGCTTAGAGGGCTTTCTTAATGAAAAACTGTTTTTT.

Remarks on this clone: Other DNA sequences from this sample encode an identical CDR3 as well. The chain uses TRBV6-5 and TRBJ2-7, with TRBD1 identical over 10 bases. CDR3 length: 15 residues. V shed 5 bases and J 1 base; nucleotides not matched to a gene: 5. CDR1 is MNHEY and CDR2 is SVGAGI in the germline V gene. The CDR3 sequence: CASSPGQGVSYEQYF. The CDR3 DNA reads as TGTGCCAGCAGTCCCGGACAGGGGGTTTCCTACGAGCAGTACTTC.

The chain couples TRBV9 to TRBJ2-7; 8 bases agree with TRBD2. In germline, CDR1 is SGDLS, CDR2 YYNGEE. The ends lost 3 bases at V and 2 bases at J; junction bases unmatched: 4. This CDR3 is built from 14 residues. The chain's CDR3 is CASSEAGATYEQYF. The DNA of the CDR3 is TGTGCCAGCAGCGAAGCGGGAGCCACCTACGAGCAGTACTTC.

The chain is built from TRBV4-1 and TRBJ1-6; D is possibly TRBD1 (5 bases). V lost 0 bases, J lost 10 bases, and 13 bases lay in between. This CDR3 region has 15 residues. Germline loops: CDR1 MGHRA, CDR2 YSYEKL. CDR3 amino acids: CASSQESGVGSPLHF. In nucleotides, the CDR3 is TGCGCCAGCAGCCAAGAGTCGGGGGTAGGGTCACCCCTCCACTTT.

The count of this clone is one. The CDR3 reads CASSLGGSQPQHF. The CDR3 coding sequence is TGTGCCAGCAGCTTAGGGGGCAGCCAGCCCCAGCATTTT. The chain recombines TRBV11-2 with TRBJ1-5, with D maybe TRBD1 (5 bases). CDR1 SGHAT and CDR2 FQNNGV come from the germline V gene. The CDR3 extends over 13 amino acids. V was shortened by 1 base and J by 7 bases, with 8 bases between the two germline ends.

The chain recombines TRBV7-9 with TRBJ1-2; TRBD1 is a possible D gene (5 bases). V lost 6 bases and J 6 bases, leaving 14 bases between the germline ends. This CDR3 contains 13 residues. Looked up from germline, CDR1 is SEHNR and CDR2 is FQNEAQ (reference sequence). CDR3 nucleotide sequence: TGTGCCAGCAGTTATAATCGGGGGAATGGCTACACCTTC. Amino acid sequence: CASSYNRGNGYTF.

The chain has TRBV4-3 and TRBJ2-1, with D possibly being TRBD2 (6 bases). V was trimmed by 0 bases and J by 1 base, leaving 10 bases between them. The CDR3 is made up of 16 amino acids. Per germline, CDR1 LGHNA and CDR2 YSLEER. CDR3 region: CASSQDPSVSYNEQFF. The CDR3 DNA reads TGCGCCAGCAGCCAAGACCCTAGCGTTTCCTACAATGAGCAGTTCTTC.

On this clone: Other DNA sequences in this specimen translate into the identical CDR3. The chain is built from TRBV7-9 and TRBJ2-5, with 8 nucleotides matching TRBD1. CDR3 length equals 15 residues. Looked up from germline, CDR1 is SEHNR and CDR2 is FQNEAQ (reference sequence). After removal of 4 bases from V and 2 bases from J, the junction contained 6 bases not matched to a gene. The CDR3 coding sequence is TGTGCCAGCAGCTCCCGGACAGGGACTCAAGAGACCCAGTACTTC. Residues: CASSSRTGTQETQYF.

The chain uses TRBV9 and TRBJ2-1; D remains unclear. The CDR3 covers 18 residues. Trimming pared 0 bases from V and 6 bases from J, leaving 22 bases between. The germline V gene has CDR1 SGDLS and CDR2 YYNGEE. CDR3 nucleotide sequence: TGTGCCAGCAGCGTAGCTCCTCAGAGTACCCTTTTCCCCAATGAGCAGTTCTTC. Encoded protein: CASSVAPQSTLFPNEQFF.

The chain links TRBV27 to TRBJ1-1; TRBD1 aligns across 7 bases. Losses at the gene ends were 5 bases for V and 3 bases for J; bases not matched to a gene: 6. The germline gives CDR1 MNHEY, CDR2 SMNVEV (reference sequence). The CDR3 contains 14 residues. CDR3 DNA sequence: TGTGCCAGCAGTAGGGGGCGGGGGTACACTGAAGCTTTCTTT. Its translation is CASSRGRGYTEAFF.

V and J are TRBV28 and TRBJ2-5; TRBD1 aligns across 8 bases. V dropped 11 bases and J dropped 1; count of bases not matched to a gene: 15. Germline V lookup: CDR1 MDHEN, CDR2 SYDVKM. This CDR3 spans 16 amino acids. CDR3 nucleotides: TGTGCCCCCAATAGGGGGGACAGGAGGGCCCAAGAGACCCAGTACTTC. The encoded protein is CAPNRGDRRAQETQYF.